Presented here are 4 T cell receptor beta chains from one specimen sequenced in a study of blood T cells in healthy people across ages. Primed by a sample-barcoded 5' primer and a J-beta primer mix, a second PCR proceeded for 7 to 11 cycles. From the 5' RACE reads, TCRdb called clonotypes with MiXCR, one entry per CDR3 protein. The table includes 890,000 or so distinct CDR3 sequences, less than 80% detected once. What was sequenced was blood. The receptors come from a man aged 25-45 years in good health.

In this sample, this clonotype turned up once. This chain connects TRBV20-1 to TRBJ1-2; TRBD1 aligns across 10 bases. CDR1 and CDR2 from the germline V gene are DFQATT and SNEGSKA (reference sequence). The CDR3 runs 14 residues. V shed 6 bases, J shed 2 bases, and the junction held 6 bases outside the gene matches. The CDR3 is CSAEPGQGNYGYTF. Written as DNA, the CDR3 is TGCAGTGCGGAGCCGGGACAGGGGAACTATGGCTACACCTTC.

The chain is built from TRBV7-3 and TRBJ2-3, with TRBD2 identical over 11 bases. The CDR3 runs to 18 residues. Germline lookup yields CDR1 SGHTA and CDR2 FQGTGA. With 3 bases clipped from V and 3 bases from J, the junction kept 11 bases outside the gene matches. DNA for the CDR3: TGTGCCAGCAGCTTCACTTCCCGTAGCGGGGGGGCGACAGATACGCAGTATTTT. Translation gives CASSFTSRSGGATDTQYF.

The chain has TRBV6-5 and TRBJ2-1, with D perhaps given as TRBD1 or TRBD2 (6 bases each). Germline CDR1 and CDR2: MNHEY and SVGAGI. Trimming took off 0 bases at V and 7 bases at J, with 13 bases between the two ends. This CDR3 region has 15 residues. CDR3 protein: CASSYSTRGRNEQFF. CDR3 nucleotide sequence: TGTGCCAGCAGTTACTCGACACGGGGGCGTAATGAGCAGTTCTTC.

As concerns this clonotype: It is likely a read error, because the conserved phenylalanine at the end of the CDR3 is missing. V is TRBV12-3 or TRBV12-4 and J is TRBJ2-3, with 9 nucleotides matching TRBD1. The CDR3 runs 14 residues. V shed 6 bases, J shed 3 bases, and the junction held 4 bases outside the gene matches. CDR3 sequence reads: CASRVGQGTDTQYS. The CDR3 DNA sequence: TGTGCCAGCAGGGTTGGACAGGGGACAGATACGCAGTATTCT.